The source of this T cell receptor (beta chain) is a study of T cell responses to AZD1222 COVID-19 vaccine. Overall study results and limits: An increase in Spike-specific TCR breadth and depth was observed after two AZD1222 doses.

Sequenced by immunoSEQ multiplex PCR; TCRdb stores in-frame clones only, minus some. The table shows roughly 84,000 clones, with 70% to 90% occurring only once. The V end lost 6 bases, the J end lost 6 bases, and 15 bases lay between the germline ends. There are 12 residues in the CDR3. CDR1 SQVTM and CDR2 ANQGSEA come from the germline V gene. A remark on this clone: Its antigen remains unidentified.

V and J are TRBV29-1 and TRBJ2-7; TRBD2 is a possible D gene (6 bases). The sample here was peripheral blood, taken 28 days after the second AZD1222 dose. The sequence came from an adult who received the AZD1222 COVID-19 vaccine. The CDR3 nucleotides are TGCAGCGTAGGACTACAACTCTCCGAGCAGTACTTC. This gives the protein CSVGLQLSEQYF.